Following are 30 T cell receptor beta chains from one sample sequenced in a study of blood T cell repertoires in COVID-19. Clones were sequenced by immunoSEQ multiplex PCR, and TCRdb holds only the in-frame ones, with some missing. Among about 58,000 clones, roughly 90% were seen once, and the ten largest hold roughly an eighth. The sample taken for sequencing was peripheral blood. These receptors originate from a woman aged 60-70 years with active COVID-19.

This chain connects TRBV29-1 to TRBJ2-7; TRBD2 aligns across 11 bases. This CDR3 has 16 residues. The junction had 12 bases not matched to a gene; V was cut back by 6 bases and J by 2 bases. Looked up from germline, CDR1 is SQVTM and CDR2 is ANQGSEA. Here the CDR3 reads CSVHSSSGGPTYEQYF. CDR3 DNA: TGCAGCGTCCACTCCTCTAGCGGGGGGCCCACCTACGAGCAGTACTTC.

This clone was observed a single time. CDR3 nucleotides: TGCAGTGCTAGAGTCAGGCGTGAAGCTTTCTTT. This codes for CSARVRREAFF. The J gene is TRBJ1-1, the V gene TRBV20-1; the D is unclear. Germline V gene sequence: CDR1 DFQATT, CDR2 SNEGSKA (reference sequence). V lost 1 base, J lost 7 bases, and 7 bases lay in between. CDR3 length: 11 amino acids.

The chain combines TRBV7-2 with TRBJ1-2; the match to TRBD1 covers 12 bases. V lost 5 bases to trimming and J lost 5 bases; unmatched junction nucleotides: 9. The CDR3 is 16 residues long. CDR1 is SGHTA and CDR2 is FQGNSA in the germline V gene. CDR3 amino acids: CASSPPGQGAGYGYTF. CDR3 in DNA: TGTGCCAGCAGCCCTCCGGGACAGGGGGCAGGGTATGGCTACACCTTC. Combining the CDR3 with reference TRBV7-2 and TRBJ1-2 gives the whole variable domain GAGVSQSPSNKVTEKGKDVELRCDPISGHTALYWYRQSLGQGLEFLIYFQGNSAPDKSGLPSDRFSAERTGGSVSTLTIQRTQQEDSAVYLCASSPPGQGAGYGYTFGSGTRLTVV.

V usage is TRBV11-1 and J usage is TRBJ2-3, with 11 positions matching TRBD2. The CDR3 totals 16 residues. Germline CDR1 and CDR2: SGHAT and FQDESV (reference sequence). The V and J ends lost 2 bases and 6 bases, in that order; junction bases with no gene match: 7. In DNA form, the CDR3 reads TGTGCCAGCAGCTTAAGCCTAGCGGGGGGCCGCGATACGCAGTATTTT. Translated, it gives CASSLSLAGGRDTQYF.

The chain uses TRBV27 and TRBJ2-1, with D perhaps TRBD2 (6 bases). Germline CDR1 reads MNHEY; CDR2 reads SMNVEV (reference sequence). Trimming cost V 5 bases and J 8 bases, with 19 bases left between them. There are 15 residues in the CDR3. DNA for the CDR3: TGTGCCAGCAGTCCCGGGAAAACCGGGACTGATGAGCAGTTCTTC. This translates into CASSPGKTGTDEQFF.

The chain carries TRBV6-5 and TRBJ2-7, with 9 nucleotides matching TRBD1. The CDR3 consists of 14 residues. Unmatched junction bases numbered 4, after V lost 1 base and J lost 6 bases. Germline assignment: CDR1 MNHEY and CDR2 SVGAGI. Here the CDR3 reads CASSYLDRGGEQYF. The CDR3 bases are TGTGCCAGCAGTTACTTGGACAGGGGTGGCGAGCAGTACTTC.

The chain has TRBV27 and TRBJ1-1; unclear D gene. Per the germline V gene, CDR1 is MNHEY and CDR2 is SMNVEV (reference sequence). The CDR3 is made up of 12 amino acids. V was trimmed by 8 bases and J by 1 base, leaving 8 bases between them. The CDR3 loop is CASGRENTEAFF. CDR3 nucleotide sequence: TGTGCCAGCGGACGGGAGAACACTGAAGCTTTCTTT.

The rearrangement uses TRBV3-1 (or the pseudogene TRBV3-2) and TRBJ2-3; weak D call: TRBD1 (5 bases). CDR1 and CDR2 from the germline V gene are LGHDT and YNNKEL (reference sequence). Trimming left V 1 base short and J 1 base short, with 6 bases between. This CDR3 spans 14 amino acids. The CDR3 DNA reads TGTGCCAGCAGCCAAGTAGGGGGCACAGATACGCAGTATTTT. This gives the protein CASSQVGGTDTQYF.

This chain joins TRBV2 and TRBJ2-5; unclear D gene. V was trimmed by 3 bases and J by 11 bases, leaving 7 bases between them. The CDR3 has 10 amino acids. Germline V gene lookup returns CDR1 SNHLY and CDR2 FYNNEI. CDR3 residues: CASSEMRQYF. CDR3 coding DNA: TGTGCCAGCAGTGAGATGAGGCAGTACTTC.

The chain has TRBV2 and TRBJ2-6; weak D call: TRBD2 (5 bases). CDR3 size: 15 residues. V was shortened by 6 bases and J by 4 bases, with 13 bases between the two germline ends. Per germline, CDR1 SNHLY and CDR2 FYNNEI. The DNA for the CDR3 is TGTGCCAGCAGGACCGGGGTGGGCGGGGCCAACGTCCTGACTTTC. Translated, it gives CASRTGVGGANVLTF.

This rearrangement joins TRBV25-1 to TRBJ1-4; possible D gene TRBD1, 5 bases. Deletions cut 6 bases from V and 5 bases from J, with 16 bases between. Germline-derived CDR1 and CDR2 are MGHDK and SYGVNS. This CDR3 is 15 amino acids long. This CDR3 is CASRPTTDSNEKLFF. DNA of the CDR3: TGTGCCAGCAGGCCAACGACAGACTCCAATGAAAAACTGTTTTTT.

Comments on this clone: The sample carries other DNA sequences with the same CDR3. The chain employs TRBV3-1 (or the pseudogene TRBV3-2) and TRBJ2-2; D gene ambiguous. V lost 3 bases to trimming and J lost 2 bases, with 4 bases between them. The CDR3 contains 13 residues. Germline assignment: CDR1 LGHDT and CDR2 YNNKEL (reference sequence). Here the CDR3 DNA reads TGTGCCAGCAGCCATCTAAACACCGGGGAGCTGTTTTTT. Protein product: CASSHLNTGELFF.

The V gene is TRBV7-9, the J gene TRBJ2-5; D may be TRBD2 (6 bases). V was pared by 2 bases and J by 5 bases, with 15 bases between. Germline values: CDR1 SEHNR, CDR2 FQNEAQ (reference sequence). The CDR3 contains 15 residues. CDR3 coding DNA: TGTGCCAGCAGCTTAACGTCCGGAGGGCAGGAGACCCAGTACTTC. Translated: CASSLTSGGQETQYF.

The rearrangement uses TRBV5-4 and TRBJ1-6; TRBD1 matches at 7 bases. In germline, CDR1 is SGHNT, CDR2 YYREEE (reference sequence). The V segment lost 5 bases and the J segment 0 bases; nucleotides outside the gene matches: 5. CDR3 length equals 16 residues. The CDR3 spells CASSSTGSSYNSPLHF. The CDR3 region has the DNA TGTGCCAGCAGTTCGACAGGGAGCTCCTATAATTCACCCCTCCACTTT.

The CDR3 loop is CASSLLDRGSQETQYF. The CDR3 nucleotides read TGTGCCAGCAGCTTACTAGACAGGGGGAGCCAAGAGACCCAGTACTTC. The rearrangement uses TRBV7-9 and TRBJ2-5, with 9 bases fitting TRBD1. Trimming cost V 2 bases and J 1 base; bases outside gene matches: 5. The germline V gene encodes CDR1 SEHNR and CDR2 FQNEAQ (reference sequence). This CDR3 spans 16 amino acids.

This sequence joins TRBV3-1 (or the pseudogene TRBV3-2) and TRBJ1-5; tentatively, D is TRBD1 (5 bases). The CDR3 loop spans 14 amino acids. Trimming shortened V by 4 bases and J by 3 bases, and 10 bases separated the two germline ends. Germline CDR1 and CDR2: LGHDT and YNNKEL (reference sequence). CDR3 in DNA: TGTGCCAGCAGCCGAGACAGACTCAATCAGCCCCAGCATTTT. Translation: CASSRDRLNQPQHF.

V and J are TRBV13 and TRBJ2-1; tentatively, D is TRBD2 (5 bases). This CDR3 is 15 amino acids long. The germline V and J ends were trimmed by 5 bases and 7 bases, with 18 bases remaining between them. Looked up from germline, CDR1 is PRHDT and CDR2 is FYEKMQ (reference sequence). CDR3 amino acids: CASSPPGRTGNEQFF. In DNA, the CDR3 is TGTGCCAGCAGCCCCCCCGGGCGCACGGGAAATGAGCAGTTCTTC.

This chain links TRBV18 with TRBJ1-6; 7 bases are a match to TRBD1. CDR1 KGHSH and CDR2 LQKENI come from the germline V gene. This CDR3 spans 15 amino acids. V dropped 8 bases and J dropped 7; count of bases not matched to a gene: 11. The CDR3 loop reads CASTLDRTGNSPLHF. CDR3 DNA: TGTGCCAGCACGTTGGACAGGACGGGGAATTCACCCCTCCACTTT.

DNA of the CDR3: TGCGCCAGCAGCGAAACAGGGGAAAAGTATGGCTACACCTTC. Amino acid sequence: CASSETGEKYGYTF. The chain couples TRBV5-1 to TRBJ1-2; 7 positions agree with TRBD1. The CDR3 is 14 amino acids. J lost 5 bases, V lost 4 bases, and 8 bases had no gene match. Germline V gene lookup returns CDR1 SGHRS and CDR2 YFSETQ.

The chain links TRBV29-1 to TRBJ2-7; no firm D call. Trimming shortened V by 4 bases and J by 1 base, and 5 bases separated the two germline ends. This CDR3 contains 11 residues. The germline gives CDR1 SQVTM, CDR2 ANQGSEA. This CDR3 reads CSVVASYEQYF. The CDR3 nucleotides are TGCAGCGTTGTAGCTTCCTACGAGCAGTACTTC.

The chain joins TRBV27 to TRBJ1-2, with D unclear. From germline, CDR1 is MNHEY and CDR2 SMNVEV (reference sequence). The CDR3 sequence is 14 residues long. The V gene lost 3 bases and the J gene lost 1 base, with 9 bases spanning the gap. CDR3: CASSFSGFNYGYTF. CDR3 nucleotides: TGTGCCAGCAGTTTTTCGGGGTTTAACTATGGCTACACCTTC.

In regard to this clone: Its ends do not fully match the called genes, so a read error is possible. The chain employs TRBV6-6 and TRBJ1-2, with a possible D match to TRBD1 (6 bases). The CDR3 runs to 13 residues. In germline, CDR1 is MNHNY, CDR2 SVGAGI (reference sequence). The CDR3 protein is CTSATGTNYGYTF. CDR3 coding DNA: TGTACCAGTGCAACAGGGACGAACTATGGCTACACCTTC.

The chain is built from TRBV9 and TRBJ2-1, with D tentatively TRBD1 (6 bases). This CDR3 spans 17 amino acids. The germline V gene encodes CDR1 SGDLS and CDR2 YYNGEE. Trimming took off 0 bases at V and 7 bases at J, with 20 bases between the two ends. In DNA, the CDR3 is TGTGCCAGCAGCGTAGCTCTCTCCGGGGCCCAGGGGAATGAGCAGTTCTTC. It encodes CASSVALSGAQGNEQFF.

The rearrangement uses TRBV5-1 and TRBJ1-3; the D gene is possibly TRBD1 (5 bases). The CDR3 is 14 residues long. Between the trimmed V and J ends, which lost 4 bases and 4 bases, there was a span of 12 bases. Germline lookup yields CDR1 SGHRS and CDR2 YFSETQ. CDR3 coding DNA: TGCGCCAGCAGCCCTGGATCAGGGGGAAACACCATATATTTT. It specifies CASSPGSGGNTIYF.

The rearrangement uses TRBV7-8 and TRBJ1-2; D is possibly TRBD1 (6 bases). V was clipped by 2 bases and J by 7 bases, with 11 bases between them. Looked up from germline, CDR1 is SGHVS and CDR2 is FQNEAQ. This CDR3 region has 13 residues. CDR3 protein: CASSLPGAIGYTF. The CDR3 DNA reads as TGTGCCAGCAGCTTACCAGGGGCGATTGGCTACACCTTC.

This chain links TRBV5-4 with TRBJ1-6, with a tentative D call TRBD1 (5 bases). This CDR3 is 14 amino acids long. V lost 4 bases, J lost 2 bases, and 7 bases lay in between. The germline V gene encodes CDR1 SGHNT and CDR2 YYREEE (reference sequence). The CDR3 sequence: CASSRQPYNSPLHF. In DNA form, the CDR3 reads TGTGCCAGCAGCCGACAGCCCTATAATTCACCCCTCCACTTT.

The chain combines TRBV5-4 with TRBJ2-7, with TRBD1 identical over 9 bases. Trimming took 0 bases from V and 5 from J; bases not matched to a gene: 6. Germline V gene sequence: CDR1 SGHNT, CDR2 YYREEE (reference sequence). There are 15 residues in the CDR3. The CDR3 sequence: CASSLGGQGANEQYF. The DNA of the CDR3 is TGTGCCAGCAGCTTGGGGGGACAGGGTGCCAACGAGCAGTACTTC.

This chain connects TRBV19 to TRBJ2-3; tentative D call: TRBD2 (5 bases). The CDR3 is 13 residues long. Germline V lookup: CDR1 LNHDA, CDR2 SQIVND (reference sequence). With 4 bases removed from V and 6 bases from J, the gap between germline ends came to 11 bases. The CDR3 region is CASSKRYMDTQYF. The CDR3 DNA is TGTGCCAGTAGTAAGCGGTATATGGATACGCAGTATTTT.

The rearrangement links TRBV5-4 to TRBJ2-5, with D possibly matching TRBD1 (8 bases). The germline V gene has CDR1 SGHNT and CDR2 YYREEE (reference sequence). The CDR3 is 15 residues long. With 4 bases removed from V and 5 bases from J, the gap between germline ends came to 18 bases. The CDR3, as DNA: TGTGCCAGCAGCAAGTCCACAGGGGGAGGGGAGACCCAGTACTTC. It yields the protein CASSKSTGGGETQYF. Using reference TRBV5-4 and TRBJ2-5 for the parts outside the CDR3, the full variable domain is ETGVTQSPTHLIKTRGQQVTLRCSSQSGHNTVSWYQQALGQGPQFIFQYYREEENGRGNFPPRFSGLQFPNYSSELNVNALELDDSALYLCASSKSTGGGETQYFGPGTRLLVL.

The V call is TRBV12-3 or TRBV12-4, the J call TRBJ2-5; D possibly corresponds to TRBD2 (5 bases). CDR3 length equals 10 residues. CDR3 coding DNA: TGTGCGAGGGCACAAGAGACCCAGTACTTC. It codes for CARAQETQYF.